One sample yielded the 17 T cell receptor beta chains listed below, sequenced in a study of T cells in Graves' hyperthyroidism and ophthalmopathy. Amplification of TCR beta CDR3 regions used RNA as the template. When the TCR CDR3 underwent first-round RT-PCR, the HTBI primer set was used. Each CDR3 protein is one row after TCRdb ran MiXCR on the multiplex PCR reads. Here the sample spans 350,000 to 400,000 distinct CDR3 sequences, roughly 19% being singletons. The sample consisted of blood. The receptor set was obtained from a woman under 30 with Graves' hyperthyroidism.

This clonotype was picked up many times. This CDR3 is CASSLRVLGAKNSPLHF. In DNA form, the CDR3 reads TGTGCCAGCAGCTTAAGAGTTCTGGGGGCGAAGAATTCACCCCTCCACTTT. The chain is built from TRBV7-6 and TRBJ1-6; D perhaps matches TRBD1 (6 bases). V gave up 2 bases and J gave up 7 bases, with 18 bases separating them. In germline, CDR1 is SGHVS, CDR2 FNYEAQ. The CDR3 sequence is 17 residues long.

This clonotype was picked up many times. The chain links TRBV12-3 or TRBV12-4 to TRBJ2-7; 8 nucleotides match TRBD1. V lost 7 bases to trimming and J lost 5 bases; unmatched junction nucleotides: 13. The CDR3 spans 15 residues. The CDR3 nucleotides read TGTGCCAGCAAAAGTGCCAGGGGGCTAAGGGACGAGCAGTACTTC. Amino acids: CASKSARGLRDEQYF.

On this clonotype itself: Given a much more abundant clone one base away, this may be a read error. The chain employs TRBV15 and TRBJ1-5; D is perhaps TRBD1 (6 bases). The length of the CDR3 is 16 residues. Trimming took 7 bases from V and 8 from J, leaving 24 bases between them. From germline, CDR1 is LNHNV and CDR2 YYDKDF (reference sequence). CDR3 coding DNA: TGTGCCACCATTTATTTCCGGGCCCGTCCAGGGGAGCCCCAGCATTTT. Its protein product is CATIYFRARPGEPQHF. Full variable domain (missing parts from reference TRBV15 and TRBJ1-5): DAMVIQNPRYQVTQFGKPVTLSCSQTLNHNVMYWYQQKSSQAPKLLFHYYDKDFNNEADTPDNFQSRRPNTSFCFLDIRSPGLGDTAMYLCATIYFRARPGEPQHFGDGTRLSIL.

This clonotype was seen repeatedly, ten times or more. The rearrangement links TRBV2 to TRBJ1-3; a possible D gene is TRBD1 (6 bases). CDR1 is SNHLY, CDR2 FYNNEI, per germline. This CDR3 has 13 amino acids. Trimming shortened V by 7 bases and J by 4 bases, and 11 bases separated the two germline ends. CDR3 sequence (DNA): TGTGCCAGCATCGGGGGGCGAGGAAACACCATATATTTT. It is translated as CASIGGRGNTIYF.

This clonotype came up a few times. The V call is TRBV11-2, the J call TRBJ2-7, with D unresolved. V dropped 4 bases and J dropped 6 bases, with 19 bases sitting between them. Germline CDR1 and CDR2: SGHAT and FQNNGV. The CDR3 extends over 15 amino acids. In DNA form, the CDR3 reads TGTGCCAGCAGCTCACCCGAGGTAATCCATCCCGAGCAGTACTTC. This codes for CASSSPEVIHPEQYF. The entire variable domain, with the rest obtained from reference TRBV11-2 and TRBJ2-7, is as follows: EAGVAQSPRYKIIEKRQSVAFWCNPISGHATLYWYQQILGQGPKLLIQFQNNGVVDDSQLPKDRFSAERLKGVDSTLKIQPAKLEDSAVYLCASSSPEVIHPEQYFGPGTRLTVT.

This chain links TRBV20-1 with TRBJ2-7, with D possibly TRBD1 on 6 matching bases. The CDR3 consists of 14 residues. Germline V gene sequence: CDR1 DFQATT, CDR2 SNEGSKA (reference sequence). The ends were cut back, 2 bases at V and 7 bases at J, with 18 bases in the middle. Here the CDR3 reads CSARPGAGVGEQYF. CDR3 DNA: TGCAGTGCTAGACCTGGGGCAGGGGTAGGGGAGCAGTACTTC.

This clonotype was recorded at least ten times. V gene TRBV28 combines with J gene TRBJ2-1, with 9 bases aligning to TRBD2. The CDR3 loop spans 15 amino acids. The germline V gene has CDR1 MDHEN and CDR2 SYDVKM. Unmatched junction bases numbered 13, after V lost 10 bases and J lost 6 bases. The CDR3 is CATRRYLAGTNEQFF. CDR3 nucleotides: TGTGCCACCAGAAGGTATCTAGCGGGGACCAATGAGCAGTTCTTC.

At least ten counts were recorded for this clonotype. The V and J genes are TRBV7-3 and TRBJ1-1; 8 positions agree with TRBD1. Germline values: CDR1 SGHTA, CDR2 FQGTGA. V lost 4 bases and J lost 4; bases outside the gene matches: 5. CDR3 length: 14 amino acids. The DNA of the CDR3 is TGTGCCAGCAGCTCCGGGACAGGTGTCACTGAAGCTTTCTTT. The encoded protein is CASSSGTGVTEAFF.

The chain has TRBV6-1 and TRBJ2-7; possibly TRBD2 for D (6 bases). Germline-derived CDR1 and CDR2 are MNHNS and SASEGT. Between the trimmed V and J ends, which lost 6 bases and 4 bases, there was a span of 19 bases. CDR3 length: 15 amino acids. The chain's CDR3 is CASSLLGEVSYEQYF. DNA for the CDR3: TGTGCCAGCAGCCTTTTAGGGGAGGTTTCGTACGAGCAGTACTTC.

For the CDR3, the DNA is TGTGCCAGCTTCACCGAGAGGGGGAAGCCCCAGCATTTT. This sequence encodes CASFTERGKPQHF. The V call is TRBV18, the J call TRBJ1-5, with D perhaps TRBD1 (6 bases). The V gene lost 7 bases and the J gene lost 8 bases, with 15 bases spanning the gap. CDR1 and CDR2 from the germline V gene are KGHSH and LQKENI. CDR3 length: 13 residues.

This clonotype was picked up many times. The CDR3 loop is CASRALAGWETQYF. The CDR3 DNA sequence: TGTGCCAGCAGAGCACTAGCGGGTTGGGAGACCCAGTACTTC. V usage is TRBV2 and J usage is TRBJ2-5; 9 bases map to TRBD2. The CDR3 runs 14 residues. The V gene's germline CDR1 is SNHLY and CDR2 FYNNEI. V was pared by 6 bases and J by 5 bases, with 7 bases of the junction left unmatched.

J is TRBJ1-4 and V is TRBV7-2, with D possibly TRBD1 on 5 matching bases. V gave up 4 bases and J gave up 4 bases, with 10 bases separating them. The CDR3 is 14 amino acids. Germline CDR1 is SGHTA and CDR2 is FQGNSA. The CDR3 protein is CASSSGTVNEKLFF. The CDR3 DNA follows: TGTGCCAGCAGCTCCGGGACGGTTAATGAAAAACTGTTTTTT.

The sample holds many counts of this clonotype. V usage is TRBV11-3 and J usage is TRBJ1-1; maybe TRBD1 (6 bases). CDR3 length: 15 residues. Germline V gene sequence: CDR1 SGHNT, CDR2 YENEEA. The V end was cut by 1 base, the J end by 4 bases, with 13 bases between. DNA for the CDR3: TGTGCCAGCAGCTTAGCTGCGGGGGCGGGCACTGAAGCTTTCTTT. Protein: CASSLAAGAGTEAFF.

The chain employs TRBV30 and TRBJ1-6; a possible D gene is TRBD1 (5 bases). V lost 4 bases, J lost 10 bases, and 20 bases lay in between. Germline V gene sequence: CDR1 GTSNPN, CDR2 SVGIG (reference sequence). The length of the CDR3 is 15 residues. The DNA of the CDR3 is TGTGCCTGGACCGAGCCGTGGGGGAATTCCTCACCCCTCCACTTT. Translation: CAWTEPWGNSSPLHF.

About this clonotype itself: A read error may be the cause here, since a much bigger clone is one base away. The missing conserved phenylalanine or tryptophan at the end of this CDR3 makes a read error likely. The chain employs TRBV9 and TRBJ2-7; 9 bases align to TRBD1. In germline, CDR1 is SGDLS, CDR2 YYNGEE. V dropped 2 bases and J dropped 3; count of bases not matched to a gene: 3. The CDR3 loop spans 14 amino acids. The CDR3 bases are TGTGCCAGCAGCGTGGGGACAGGGTTCTACGAGCAGTACTAC. Amino acid sequence: CASSVGTGFYEQYY.

This clonotype was seen at least ten times. V and J are TRBV7-2 and TRBJ2-5; tentative D call: TRBD2 (5 bases). CDR3 length equals 16 residues. V gave up 1 base and J gave up 5 bases, with 17 bases separating them. The germline V gene encodes CDR1 SGHTA and CDR2 FQGNSA. The CDR3, as DNA: TGTGCCAGCAGCTTAGTTCTCCGGTTTCGAGGGGAGACCCAGTACTTC. Translated: CASSLVLRFRGETQYF.

For this clonotype: A much larger clone is a single base away; this may be a read error. The V and J genes are TRBV5-1 and TRBJ2-7; no clear D. Per the germline V gene, CDR1 is SGHRS and CDR2 is YFSETQ. The CDR3 is 15 residues long. CDR3 sequence (DNA): TGCGTCAGCAGTTCGGTTCCCAACTTCTCCTACGAGCAGTACTTC. Amino acids: CVSSSVPNFSYEQYF.